This T cell receptor beta chain was found in a study of CD8 T cells in ankylosing spondylitis. The study, taken as a whole, reports: There was reportedly significant enrichment of clones that were disease-linked in matched ankylosing spondylitis synovial fluid. The disease-linked clones had a CD8+ phenotype and low blood frequencies. Seemingly characteristic of ankylosing spondylitis blood was a TCR beta motif consisting of roughly 8 highly homologous variants. Reports of some motif variants in reactive arthritis synovial fluid and blood predate this one.

This clonotype was found a few times. Its antigen is currently unknown. Quantitative molecular-barcoded 5'-RACE generated the TCR beta libraries. TCRdb re-derived calls from the 5' RACE reads in MiXCR, one entry per CDR3 protein. The repertoire has 250,000 to 350,000 distinct CDR3 sequences, less than 9.5% of them found once; the top ten carry about 15%. The clonotype was recovered from a male donor with ankylosing spondylitis. The specimen was blood, either unsorted or a sorted T cell fraction (not recorded which).

Here the CDR3 reads CASSPTSRSYEQYF. DNA of the CDR3: TGTGCCAGCAGCCCAACTAGTCGATCCTACGAGCAGTACTTC. This chain connects TRBV7-9 to TRBJ2-7; a weak D match, TRBD2 (5 bases). V shed 5 bases and J shed 1 base, with 12 bases lying between them. The germline V gene encodes CDR1 SEHNR and CDR2 FQNEAQ (reference sequence). The CDR3 is 14 amino acids.